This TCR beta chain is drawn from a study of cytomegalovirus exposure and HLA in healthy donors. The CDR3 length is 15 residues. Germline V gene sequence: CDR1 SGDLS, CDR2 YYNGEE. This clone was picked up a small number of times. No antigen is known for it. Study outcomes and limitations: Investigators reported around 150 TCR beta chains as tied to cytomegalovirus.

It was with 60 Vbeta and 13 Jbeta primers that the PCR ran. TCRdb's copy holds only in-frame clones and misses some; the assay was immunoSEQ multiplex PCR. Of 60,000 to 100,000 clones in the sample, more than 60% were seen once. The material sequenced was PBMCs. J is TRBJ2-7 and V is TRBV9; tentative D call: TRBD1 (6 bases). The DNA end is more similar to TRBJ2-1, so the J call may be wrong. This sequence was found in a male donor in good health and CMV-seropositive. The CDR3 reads CASSEGVGSPYQQFF. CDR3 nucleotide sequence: TGTGCCAGCAGCGAGGGGGTCGGCTCCCCCTACCAGCAGTTCTTC.